The 15 T cell receptor beta chains below all came from one sample that was sequenced in a study of T cells in Graves' hyperthyroidism and ophthalmopathy. Regions amplified from RNA transcripts were the TCR beta CDR3 regions. TCR CDR3 regions were first amplified by RT-PCR with HTBI primers. TCRdb fed the multiplex PCR reads into MiXCR, producing one record per CDR3 protein. Counted here are about 350,000 distinct CDR3 sequences, about 17% occurring once; the ten biggest clones make up around a third. The specimen was blood. The receptors shown here come from a woman aged 25 to 39 with Graves' hyperthyroidism that later progressed to Graves' ophthalmopathy.

This clonotype was seen many times. V usage is TRBV28 and J usage is TRBJ1-4; a possible D gene is TRBD1 (5 bases). The CDR3 runs 14 residues. Germline CDR1 reads MDHEN; CDR2 reads SYDVKM. V was pared by 4 bases and J by 7 bases, with 13 bases between. CDR3 residues: CASSSGGVGEKLFF. In DNA, the CDR3 is TGTGCCAGCAGTTCCGGAGGGGTGGGTGAAAAACTGTTTTTT.

In this sample, this clonotype turned up many times. The V and J genes are TRBV28 and TRBJ2-1; 12 bases are a match to TRBD2. This CDR3 region has 17 residues. Germline-derived CDR1 and CDR2 are MDHEN and SYDVKM. With 6 bases clipped from V and 6 bases from J, the junction kept 12 bases outside the gene matches. The CDR3 is CASSLPSSSGRANEQFF. The CDR3 DNA reads as TGTGCCAGCAGCCTACCCTCCTCTAGCGGGAGGGCCAATGAGCAGTTCTTC.

This clonotype was observed at least ten times. J is TRBJ1-1 and V is TRBV10-3; D call uncertain. Germline lookup yields CDR1 ENHRY and CDR2 SYGVKD. The V and J ends lost 2 bases and 5 bases respectively, with 9 bases between them. The CDR3 extends over 13 amino acids. CDR3 bases: TGTGCCATCAGTGAGACTTCGGGGACTGAAGCTTTCTTT. Protein sequence: CAISETSGTEAFF.

Ten or more counts support this clonotype. The J gene is TRBJ1-2, the V gene TRBV27, with a weak D call TRBD1 (5 bases). CDR1 is MNHEY and CDR2 is SMNVEV in the germline V gene (reference sequence). The CDR3 is 17 residues long. V gave up 1 base and J gave up 4 bases, with 19 bases separating them. CDR3 residues: CASSLWGGGETTYGYTF. Here the CDR3 DNA reads TGTGCCAGCAGTTTATGGGGGGGGGGGGAGACCACCTATGGCTACACCTTC.

The chain links TRBV3-1 to TRBJ2-7; TRBD2 matches at 12 bases. Trimming took 1 base from V and 11 from J; bases not matched to a gene: 6. The germline CDR1 and CDR2 sequences are LGHDT and YNNKEL (reference sequence). The CDR3 has 14 amino acids. The CDR3 region has the DNA TGTGCCAGCAGCCAAGCAAAGACTAGCGGGGGAGAGTACTTC. Protein product: CASSQAKTSGGEYF.

This clonotype has ten or more counts. The rearrangement links TRBV4-1 to TRBJ2-7; D is unresolved. The CDR3 consists of 13 residues. Germline V CDR1 and CDR2: MGHRA, YSYEKL. V was pared by 0 bases and J by 3 bases, with 6 bases between. The CDR3 region has the DNA TGCGCCAGCAGCCAAGACGGGTACTACGAGCAGTACTTC. Translated, it gives CASSQDGYYEQYF.

This clonotype was recorded a few times. This chain connects TRBV7-2 to TRBJ2-1, with 8 bases fitting TRBD2. The CDR3 contains 16 residues. V gave up 1 base and J gave up 4 bases; unmatched junction bases: 6. CDR1 SGHTA and CDR2 FQGNSA come from the germline V gene. CDR3 residues: CASSLVSSGAYNEQFF. CDR3 DNA: TGTGCCAGCAGCTTAGTTAGTAGCGGGGCTTACAATGAGCAGTTCTTC.

This chain uses TRBV12-3 or TRBV12-4 with TRBJ1-2; no reliable D call. The length of the CDR3 is 13 residues. The ends were cut back, 5 bases at V and 6 bases at J, with 13 bases in the middle. The CDR3 loop is CASSPGRWNGYTF. CDR3 nucleotide sequence: TGTGCCAGCAGTCCGGGCCGTTGGAATGGCTACACCTTC.

The chain couples TRBV19 to TRBJ1-4; 9 bases agree with TRBD1. Germline lookup yields CDR1 LNHDA and CDR2 SQIVND (reference sequence). The CDR3 extends over 14 amino acids. V lost 10 bases and J lost 7; bases outside the gene matches: 10. CDR3 sequence: CATHTGTGIEKLFF. CDR3 bases: TGTGCCACACACACCGGGACAGGGATTGAAAAACTGTTTTTT.

This clonotype was seen many times. The chain recombines TRBV2 with TRBJ2-3; D not resolved. V was cut by 0 bases and J by 8 bases, with 6 bases left in between. Germline CDR1 reads SNHLY; CDR2 reads FYNNEI. This CDR3 spans 12 amino acids. The CDR3 here is CASSEAVGTQYF. The CDR3 nucleotides are TGTGCCAGCAGTGAAGCGGTGGGTACGCAGTATTTT. Full variable domain (outside the CDR3, taken from reference TRBV2 and TRBJ2-3): EPEVTQTPSHQVTQMGQEVILRCVPISNHLYFYWYRQILGQKVEFLVSFYNNEISEKSEIFDDQFSVERPDGSNFTLKIRSTKLEDSAMYFCASSEAVGTQYFGPGTRLTVL.

V gene TRBV20-1 combines with J gene TRBJ2-2; D unresolved. The germline V gene encodes CDR1 DFQATT and CDR2 SNEGSKA (reference sequence). The length of the CDR3 is 14 residues. The ends were cut back, 3 bases at V and 0 bases at J, with 8 bases in the middle. The CDR3 bases are TGCAGTGCTAGGGATCGCGCGAACACCGGGGAGCTGTTTTTT. Translating gives CSARDRANTGELFF.

Ten or more counts support this clonotype. The J gene is TRBJ2-5, the V gene TRBV7-9; D is unclear. Germline CDR1 is SEHNR and CDR2 is FQNEAQ (reference sequence). This CDR3 comprises 12 residues. The V and J ends lost 5 bases and 7 bases respectively, with 11 bases between them. In DNA form, the CDR3 reads TGTGCCAGCAGCCCCAGCTGGGGGACCCAGTACTTC. Translating it yields CASSPSWGTQYF.

This clonotype was observed at least ten times. This rearrangement joins TRBV28 to TRBJ2-1; TRBD2 aligns across 8 bases. This CDR3 comprises 15 residues. With 5 bases clipped from V and 2 bases from J, the junction kept 5 bases outside the gene matches. Germline values: CDR1 MDHEN, CDR2 SYDVKM. The CDR3 coding sequence is TGTGCCAGCAGTACCACTAGCGGAACCTACAATGAGCAGTTCTTC. Translating it yields CASSTTSGTYNEQFF.

The genes are TRBV7-8 and TRBJ1-3; tentatively, D is TRBD1 (6 bases). Per the germline V gene, CDR1 is SGHVS and CDR2 is FQNEAQ. V lost 1 base and J lost 0, with 16 bases in between. This CDR3 spans 18 amino acids. The CDR3 region has the DNA TGTGCCAGCAGCTTAGGACGGACAGCCGGATCCTCTGGAAACACCATATATTTT. Translated: CASSLGRTAGSSGNTIYF.

This clonotype was observed a few times. The gene calls are TRBV12-3 or TRBV12-4 and TRBJ2-2; D is undetermined. Deletions cut 3 bases from V and 4 bases from J, with 6 bases between. This CDR3 spans 13 amino acids. In nucleotides, the CDR3 is TGTGCCAGCAGTTTTAGTATCACCGGGGAGCTGTTTTTT. Its translation is CASSFSITGELFF.